The source of this T cell receptor beta chain is a study of cytomegalovirus exposure and HLA in healthy donors (dated by TCRdb to the late 2010s). Turning to the overall study: An earlier analysis of several hundred of the donors reported 250 to 300 Gb of sequence data and 100 million to 130 million unique TCR beta sequences from 150 million to 200 million T cells. Among the roughly 400 genotyped donors, about 83% belonged to the genetic ancestry cluster associated with self-reported Caucasian donors. On average, approximately 250,000 unique TCR beta nucleotide sequences were sequenced per donor among about 400 genotyped donors of the cohort, with 15% to 20% of those sequences being non-productive. The study was designed to test whether signatures of past pathogen exposure could be identified by cataloging public T cell receptors. An earlier analysis of 587 of the donors used high-throughput TCR beta sequencing to judge whether each TCR beta V gene segment behaved as functional or pseudogenic. A few DR-DQ haplotypes were treated as single units for association and clustering because of strong linkage in the cohort. A later analysis re-examined previously published TCR beta repertoires from over 500 donors and added high-resolution HLA genotyping to investigate patterns of TCR occurrence. High-throughput TCR immunosequencing, statistical association of individual TCRs with disease status, and machine learning were combined to predict cytomegalovirus infection status. The study used immunosequencing to profile the T cell repertoires of hundreds of subjects and linked those repertoires to cytomegalovirus serostatus. Typing coverage varied by locus: roughly 629-630 donors for A, B, C, DRB1 and DQB1; under 550 for DQA1; approximately 610 for DPA1; approximately 470 for DPB1. An early release that covered fewer than 750 HLA-typed donors contained approximately 300 gigabases of sequencing data and 65 million to 100 million unique TCR sequences. Donor age, sex, ethnicity and CMV serostatus were collected together with the repertoire data. Every discovery cohort repertoire had been produced on one sequencing platform. The later analysis used no new phenotypic data to find candidate immune exposures, relying instead on TCR beta sequences and their occurrence across donors. In addition to the first cohort of 650 to 800 subjects, a separate validation cohort of 120 different subjects was used. In a later genetic analysis, genome-wide SNP genotypes for about three fifths of the roughly 670 donors were used, and that subset was treated as a discovery cohort. Both class I and class II loci were covered by HLA typing, at four-digit resolution. The research as a whole found: A later genetic analysis associated a missense DCLRE1C variant with V-gene and J-gene trimming of TCR beta chains, and an independent cohort replicated the association. Because counts were too low, approximately 15 rarely observed V segments, including chromosome 9 orphons, were excluded from the earlier analysis of 500 to 700 of the donors. Specific HLA alleles were associated with some 15,000 TCR beta sequences at a false discovery rate of 0.05 in a later analysis. In a later analysis, TCR association rates were found to vary across HLA loci, with the most associated TCRs seen for DRB1 alleles and the fewest for HLA-C alleles. Most CMV-associated TCR beta chains appeared to be HLA-restricted in a later analysis, and the HLA associations seemed to be driven largely by CMV exposure. Because the 87-base-pair reads could not distinguish some IMGT-functional V segments, including TRBV6-2 and TRBV6-3, those segments were excluded. The classifier was reported to diagnose cytomegalovirus status with high specificity and sensitivity in both the original and validation cohorts. A group of highly shared sequence variants was considered likely to be a technical artifact of the sequencing pipeline. Assigning TCR associations to individual alleles was difficult when HLA alleles, especially DR and DQ, strongly co-occurred. The presence/absence analyses assumed that sequencing depth was roughly uniform across donors, and that assumption may not be true. The only immune exposure information available for the cohort was CMV serostatus. A later analysis found that HLA-associated TCR beta chains were more clonally expanded and had lower generation probabilities than equally common non-associated chains. It was suggested by the authors that the approach could potentially be generalized to other disease states and immunological phenotypes. Because HLA typing was missing for some donors at each locus, association tests included only the typed subset. A few of the identified cytomegalovirus-associated TCR beta chains were confirmed in vitro to be specific for cytomegalovirus antigens. In a later analysis, several top co-occurrence clusters were reported to appear linked to parvovirus B19, influenza, CMV and Epstein-Barr virus. Correlated functional status among segregating V segments might be attributable to linkage disequilibrium, but an unknown experimental factor could not be ruled out. Compared with the roughly 700-donor mean, donors in an Asian-associated ancestry cluster had fewer N-insertions in productive TCRs, according to a later genetic analysis. In this cohort, only TCR beta chains were sequenced, and detectable features were limited by the absence of alpha or paired-chain data. A further reported finding was that TCR beta sequences accurately predicted the HLA-A and HLA-B alleles for most subjects in the first cohort. The study listed approximately 150 TCR beta chains as associated with cytomegalovirus. In an earlier analysis of about 600 of the donors, most TCR beta V segments appeared in productive rearrangements about 87% or about 30% of the time, broadly matching IMGT annotations. While some public TCRs were present in many individuals, most TCR sequences turned up only very rarely across donors.

From cysteine to phenylalanine, the CDR3 is 13 amino acids long. Kept here is only the CDR3 DNA, which spans 39 bases and is read in frame from base 1. The germline V gene (reference sequence) yields SEHNR for CDR1 and FQNEAQ for CDR2. Worth noting for this clone: This clone's antigen is unknown. One junction end does not reproduce the germline sequence, and a read error may be involved.

Libraries were built with the immunoSEQ multiplex PCR assay. The multiplex PCR relied on a mix of 60 forward primers for TCR Vbeta segments and 13 reverse primers for TCR Jbeta segments. The CDR3 region of rearranged TCR beta genes was amplified from genomic DNA with a multiplex PCR assay. The amplified TCR beta libraries were sequenced on the Illumina HiSeq System as 87-base-pair reads. On the authors' methods: In a later analysis, some 80 million unique TCR beta chains were counted across the 500 to 850 repertoires, and approximately 11 million of these chains were shared by at least two donors. Raw reads were error-corrected and collapsed into unique sequences with a nearest-neighbor algorithm that merged closely related sequences to remove PCR and sequencing errors. V, D and J gene segments were assigned by aligning CDR3 sequences to IMGT reference sequences. For a sequence to be retained, a match of at least six nucleotides was required to both a V gene segment and a J gene segment. Rearrangements were called productive when the CDR3 lacked stop codons and stayed in frame with V and J; all others were non-productive. Following IMGT convention, CDR3 was defined as the stretch from the second conserved V-encoded cysteine to the conserved J-encoded phenylalanine. The earlier analysis of about 570 of the donors excluded any sequence lacking an unambiguous match to a single V gene segment. An earlier analysis of 587 of the donors called V segments functional above 56.7% productive rearrangements and segregating when the between-donor standard deviation exceeded 5%. A statistical classification framework was built to diagnose cytomegalovirus status from the catalog of TCR beta chain sequences. In a later analysis, V and J genes were assigned by comparing TCR nucleotide sequences against IMGT/GENE-DB human TR gene sequences. Using the TCRdist pipeline, a later analysis assigned CDR3 sequences along with most-parsimonious VDJ recombination scenarios. A later analysis defined each TCR beta chain by its CDR3 amino acid sequence plus V-gene family, and excluded reads lacking a unique V-gene family. A later analysis removed 500 to 650 highly shared, low-generation-probability nucleotide sequences to deal with suspected cross-contamination and a sequencing artifact. For each public chain, a later analysis derived a clonal expansion index from normalized ranks of inferred template counts within each repertoire. In a later analysis, generation probabilities were computed with a VDJ recombination model fitted to out-of-frame rearrangements, and the resulting probabilities were checked against IGoR. In a later analysis, hypergeometric tests were used to score TCR-TCR, TCR-HLA and TCR-CMV co-occurrence, with a repertoire-size bias correction applied to TCR pairs. To estimate false discovery rates, a later analysis permuted the HLA or CMV assignments 20 times. In a later analysis, co-occurring TCRs were grouped with DBSCAN, and TCRdist sequence similarity was added when clustering was performed within HLA-allele-positive subsets. Co-occurrence clustering excluded repertoires with fewer than 30,000 or more than 120,000 public chains, plus five with anomalous nucleotide sharing. The table was pulled from immuneACCESS by TCRdb, which kept in-frame rearrangements only. Such tables lose some clones; where checked, under half of the loss comes from unresolved V genes, and the rest has no known cause. That table furnishes V, J and clone size, whereas the DNA furnished D and trimming. A total of approximately 100,000 clones appear in this sample, 65% to 75% of them only once. Around 5% of the sample lies in the top ten.

In total, fewer than 750 healthy bone marrow donors made up the cohort. All cohort members were sampled while nominally healthy, although unrecorded immune exposures were likely present. The donor tested CMV seropositive, placing the donor among the 289 seropositive members of the cohort. A peripheral blood sample was collected from each donor, and TCR beta sequencing was performed on peripheral blood mononuclear cells. The Qiagen DNeasy Blood Extraction Kit was used to extract genomic DNA from the blood cell samples. The TCR comes from a young woman in good health and CMV-seropositive. This sequence uses TRBV7-9 and TRBJ1-1, and 8 bases in between align with TRBD1. Sequencing was performed on PBMCs. The bases are TGTTCCAGCAGCCCCAGGGGGCGTACTGAAGCTTTCTTT. This translates into CSSSPRGRTEAFF.